One TCR beta chain is described in this entry. What it binds is not known. The primer mix had 60 Vbeta and 13 Jbeta primers. Clones were read by immunoSEQ multiplex PCR, and TCRdb kept only the in-frame ones, dropping some. This sample carries a few hundred thousand clones, 65% to 90% of them seen once, and the ten largest clones take just over 1.4%. The sample originates from a study of cytomegalovirus exposure and HLA in healthy donors. For the study at large: Drawn from HLA-typed donors, about 82 million unique TCRs were held in an early data release. Study-wide findings and caveats: Sequencing had likely introduced a cluster of highly shared sequence variants as an artifact.

V lost 3 bases and J lost 5, with 8 bases in between. Germline V gives CDR1 SEHNR, CDR2 FQNEAQ (reference sequence). The CDR3 consists of 12 residues. The receptor was isolated from a girl aged 10 to 17 in good health and CMV-seronegative. The specimen sequenced was PBMCs. The V gene is TRBV7-9, the J gene TRBJ2-7; possible D gene TRBD2, 6 bases. The CDR3 sequence: CASSLPGDEQYF. The CDR3 DNA reads as TGTGCCAGCAGCTTGCCGGGGGACGAGCAGTACTTC.